The 20 T cell receptor beta chains in this list originate from one sample, sequenced in a study of blood T cell repertoires in COVID-19. Some clones are missing from TCRdb's copy, which holds only in-frame ones; the method was immunoSEQ multiplex PCR. The sample lists roughly 100,000 clones, roughly 92% occurring once. The sample comprised peripheral blood. These receptors came from a woman aged 50 to 60 with COVID-19, enrolled during active disease.

The J gene is TRBJ1-2, the V gene TRBV11-2; 7 positions agree with TRBD1. This CDR3 has 15 amino acids. Germline V gives CDR1 SGHAT, CDR2 FQNNGV. V was clipped by 6 bases and J by 3 bases; unmatched bases: 10. The CDR3 loop is CASRPISGGDYGYTF. The DNA of the CDR3 is TGTGCCAGCAGACCTATCTCAGGGGGTGACTATGGCTACACCTTC.

The CDR3 sequence is CASSLDQGAREQFF. Written as DNA, the CDR3 is TGTGCCAGCAGCTTAGACCAGGGGGCTCGGGAGCAGTTCTTC. The V and J genes are TRBV7-2 and TRBJ2-1, with 8 bases aligning to TRBD1. V was clipped by 1 base and J by 10 bases; unmatched bases: 6. Germline V gives CDR1 SGHTA, CDR2 FQGNSA. The CDR3 is made up of 14 amino acids.

V gene TRBV6-5 combines with J gene TRBJ1-6; 9 nucleotides agree with TRBD1. J lost 10 bases, V lost 5 bases, and 9 bases had no gene match. Per germline, CDR1 MNHEY and CDR2 SVGAGI. The CDR3 covers 15 residues. The CDR3: CASSITGTGRSPLHF. For the CDR3, the DNA is TGTGCCAGCAGTATTACCGGGACAGGGAGATCACCCCTCCACTTT.

J is TRBJ1-4 and V is TRBV14; the D is unclear. In germline, CDR1 is SGHDN, CDR2 FVKESK. Trimming left V 2 bases short and J 0 bases short, with 13 bases between. CDR3 length: 17 residues. CDR3 in DNA: TGTGCCAGCAGCCAACGACAAGGATTCTCAACTAATGAAAAACTGTTTTTT. Translated, it gives CASSQRQGFSTNEKLFF.

The chain couples TRBV9 to TRBJ2-1; TRBD1 might be the D (6 bases). There are 17 residues in the CDR3. CDR1 and CDR2 from the germline V gene are SGDLS and YYNGEE. The V end was cut by 3 bases, the J end by 0 bases, with 16 bases between. The CDR3 sequence is CASSAHRQESSYNEQFF. The CDR3 nucleotides are TGTGCCAGCAGCGCCCACCGACAGGAGAGCTCCTACAATGAGCAGTTCTTC.

This clone was seen just once. The chain is built from TRBV12-2 and TRBJ2-3; TRBD2 is taken as the D call from the table, unchecked against the DNA. TRBV12-2 is assigned pseudogene status. This CDR3 contains 16 residues. The CDR3: CASRLAPFVNTDTQYF. Written as DNA, the CDR3 is TGTGCAAGTCGCTTAGCTCCCTTCGTTAACACAGATACGCAGTATTTT.

This chain joins TRBV6-5 and TRBJ2-2; D possibly corresponds to TRBD1 (5 bases). The V end was cut by 4 bases, the J end by 4 bases, with 16 bases between. Germline V gene lookup returns CDR1 MNHEY and CDR2 SVGAGI. There are 16 residues in the CDR3. CDR3 nucleotide sequence: TGTGCCAGCAGTTTTATGGCCGACAGTAGCACCGGGGAGCTGTTTTTT. This gives the protein CASSFMADSSTGELFF.

The rearrangement links TRBV4-1 to TRBJ2-5; 8 bases fit TRBD1. Unmatched junction bases numbered 12, after V lost 0 bases and J lost 9 bases. This CDR3 is 16 amino acids long. Germline V lookup: CDR1 MGHRA, CDR2 YSYEKL. The CDR3 region is CASSQEDGGQGRAQYF. CDR3 sequence (DNA): TGCGCCAGCAGCCAAGAAGACGGCGGACAGGGTAGAGCCCAGTACTTC.

The rearrangement links TRBV6-5 to TRBJ1-1; D not resolved. Between the trimmed V and J ends, which lost 6 bases and 1 base, there was a span of 12 bases. Germline values: CDR1 MNHEY, CDR2 SVGAGI. The CDR3 runs to 14 residues. CDR3 sequence reads: CASSPQRTNTEAFF. In DNA form, the CDR3 reads TGTGCCAGCAGCCCCCAGCGGACGAACACTGAAGCTTTCTTT.

The chain couples TRBV6-1 to TRBJ2-2; 10 bases map to TRBD2. Per germline, CDR1 MNHNS and CDR2 SASEGT. The CDR3 covers 19 residues. The ends lost 0 bases at V and 9 bases at J; junction bases unmatched: 16. Written as DNA, the CDR3 is TGTGCCAGCAGTGAAGCGCGGGGTAGCGGGGGGTACAACGTCAGGGAGCTGTTTTTT. Amino acids: CASSEARGSGGYNVRELFF.

The chain uses TRBV14 and TRBJ1-1; 11 nucleotides line up with TRBD1. Germline values: CDR1 SGHDN, CDR2 FVKESK. J was trimmed by 1 base and V by 4 bases; bases with no gene match: 2. The CDR3 is 15 amino acids. Written as DNA, the CDR3 is TGTGCCAGCAGCCGCGGGACAGGGGGGAACACTGAAGCTTTCTTT. Protein: CASSRGTGGNTEAFF.

The rearrangement links TRBV10-2 to TRBJ1-5, with D possibly being TRBD1 (5 bases). The germline V gene has CDR1 WSHSY and CDR2 SAAADI. This CDR3 region has 17 residues. Trimming left V 1 base short and J 5 bases short, with 18 bases between. The DNA for the CDR3 is TGCGCCAGCAGTGAGTTGGGGGGAGGGGAGACGGATCAGCCCCAGCATTTT. Protein sequence: CASSELGGGETDQPQHF.

This clone came up once. The V call is TRBV30, the J call TRBJ1-2, with 8 positions matching TRBD1. The germline gives CDR1 GTSNPN, CDR2 SVGIG (reference sequence). CDR3 length: 16 amino acids. V was pared by 0 bases and J by 5 bases, with 11 bases of the junction left unmatched. The CDR3: CAWSVHGQGAGYGYTF. The CDR3 DNA sequence: TGTGCCTGGAGTGTACATGGGCAGGGGGCTGGTTATGGCTACACCTTC.

The chain is built from TRBV6-2 or TRBV6-3 and TRBJ1-1, with D uncertain. CDR1 MNHEY and CDR2 SVGEGT come from the germline V gene. V gave up 0 bases and J gave up 10 bases, with 24 bases separating them. The CDR3 totals 17 residues. The DNA of the CDR3 is TGTGCCAGCAGTTACTCGACCCCGCCCATGAGGACTTCTAGAGCTTTCTTT. Its protein is CASSYSTPPMRTSRAFF.

The chain has TRBV15 and TRBJ1-2; 7 bases line up with TRBD1. Trimming at V came to 1 base and at J to 8 bases, leaving 7 bases not matched to a gene. CDR3 length: 14 amino acids. Looked up from germline, CDR1 is LNHNV and CDR2 is YYDKDF (reference sequence). The CDR3 DNA reads TGTGCCACCAGCAGAGGACAGGGAACGGGAGGCTACACCTTC. Its translation is CATSRGQGTGGYTF.

V usage is TRBV11-3 and J usage is TRBJ2-4, with D tentatively TRBD2 (6 bases). This CDR3 region has 17 residues. Germline CDR1 SGHNT, CDR2 YENEEA. The germline V and J ends were trimmed by 3 bases and 6 bases, with 21 bases remaining between them. The CDR3 spells CASSLGMGPNGGNIQYF. CDR3 in DNA: TGTGCCAGCAGCTTGGGCATGGGGCCAAACGGGGGAAACATTCAGTACTTC.

CDR3 residues: CASSTTGTGYSNQPQHF. The CDR3 DNA reads TGTGCCAGTAGTACTACAGGGACGGGGTATAGCAATCAGCCCCAGCATTTT. The chain employs TRBV19 and TRBJ1-5, with a weak D call TRBD1 (6 bases). The CDR3 has 17 residues. CDR1 and CDR2 (germline): LNHDA, SQIVND (reference sequence). With 4 bases removed from V and 0 bases from J, the gap between germline ends came to 16 bases. Full variable domain (missing parts from reference TRBV19 and TRBJ1-5): DGGITQSPKYLFRKEGQNVTLSCEQNLNHDAMYWYRQDPGQGLRLIYYSQIVNDFQKGDIAEGYSVSREKKESFPLTVTSAQKNPTAFYLCASSTTGTGYSNQPQHFGDGTRLSIL.

Regarding this clone: The same CDR3 arises from other DNA sequences in this sample as well. This CDR3 reads CASSLGGTDYGYTF. The CDR3 nucleotides read TGTGCCAGCAGCTTAGGAGGGACAGACTATGGCTACACCTTC. The chain uses TRBV11-3 and TRBJ1-2, with 7 bases identical to TRBD1. The V gene end was trimmed by 1 base and the J gene end by 3 bases; junction bases not matched to a gene: 2. The CDR3 sequence is 14 residues long. From germline, CDR1 is SGHNT and CDR2 YENEEA.

V gene TRBV28 combines with J gene TRBJ1-2; tentatively, D is TRBD1 (5 bases). Germline values: CDR1 MDHEN, CDR2 SYDVKM. The V and J ends lost 3 bases and 6 bases respectively, with 14 bases between them. This CDR3 is built from 14 residues. The CDR3 region is CASSFRSRGNGYTF. The CDR3 DNA reads TGTGCCAGCAGTTTCAGGTCGCGGGGGAATGGCTACACCTTC.

The rearrangement links TRBV5-1 to TRBJ2-3; TRBD2 matches at 13 bases. This CDR3 has 18 residues. Trimming at V came to 3 bases and at J to 1 base, leaving 8 bases not matched to a gene. Per the germline V gene, CDR1 is SGHRS and CDR2 is YFSETQ. CDR3 region: CASSWEPTSGGRTDTQYF. In DNA form, the CDR3 reads TGCGCCAGCAGCTGGGAACCGACTAGCGGGGGGCGCACAGATACGCAGTATTTT.